Below are 15 T cell receptor beta chains sequenced from a single sample in a study of STAT3 mutations in large granular lymphocyte leukemia. The study's findings and limits: Every T-cell large granular lymphocyte leukemia patient had at least one immunodominant TCR beta clonotype.

TCRdb keeps only in-frame clones here, not all; method: immunoSEQ multiplex PCR. The sample consists of roughly 40,000 clones, roughly 88% of them appearing once. What these receptors recognize is not known. The sample was PBMCs. These TCRs come from a human donor with T large granular lymphocyte leukemia. Some clones in this sample may be carry-over from other donors' samples.

J is TRBJ2-2 and V is TRBV7-2, with D possibly TRBD1 on 7 matching bases. The CDR3 runs to 15 residues. Trimming removed 2 bases at V and 4 bases at J, with 11 bases between. Germline loops: CDR1 SGHTA, CDR2 FQGNSA. The CDR3 loop reads CASSLQGGGTGELFF. The CDR3 DNA reads TGTGCCAGCAGCTTACAGGGGGGAGGCACCGGGGAGCTGTTTTTT. The full variable domain, with the rest looked up from reference TRBV7-2 and TRBJ2-2, is GAGVSQSPSNKVTEKGKDVELRCDPISGHTALYWYRQSLGQGLEFLIYFQGNSAPDKSGLPSDRFSAERTGGSVSTLTIQRTQQEDSAVYLCASSLQGGGTGELFFGEGSRLTVL.

V and J are TRBV10-3 and TRBJ1-5; D is uncertain. CDR3 length equals 14 residues. Germline V gene sequence: CDR1 ENHRY, CDR2 SYGVKD. The ends were cut back, 5 bases at V and 2 bases at J, with 10 bases in the middle. The CDR3 region is CAISPDGRNQPQHF. In DNA, the CDR3 is TGTGCCATCAGTCCTGACGGGCGCAATCAGCCCCAGCATTTT.

This clone was seen once. The chain recombines TRBV2 with TRBJ1-4; D not certain. This CDR3 has 16 residues. V lost 6 bases and J lost 1, with 15 bases in between. CDR1 and CDR2 (germline): SNHLY, FYNNEI. The CDR3 DNA is TGTGCCAGCAGAGTAAGAATGGCCGGAACTAATGAAAAACTGTTTTTT. Protein product: CASRVRMAGTNEKLFF.

J is TRBJ1-2 and V is TRBV7-2, with unresolved D. Trimming pared 4 bases from V and 8 bases from J, leaving 14 bases between. Per the germline V gene, CDR1 is SGHTA and CDR2 is FQGNSA. The CDR3 is 13 residues long. The CDR3 region is CASSSRAEKGYTF. DNA of the CDR3: TGTGCCAGCAGCTCCCGGGCGGAGAAGGGCTACACCTTC.

The CDR3 DNA follows: TGTGCCAGCAGTTTAGGGGGACAGACCTATGGCTACACCTTC. Amino acids: CASSLGGQTYGYTF. The chain combines TRBV27 with TRBJ1-2; TRBD1 agrees at 7 bases. CDR3 size: 14 residues. The V and J ends lost 2 bases and 4 bases, in that order; junction bases with no gene match: 4. Per germline, CDR1 MNHEY and CDR2 SMNVEV (reference sequence).

The chain has TRBV7-9 and TRBJ2-2; no clear D. The CDR3 consists of 14 residues. The V and J ends lost 0 bases and 0 bases respectively, with 2 bases between them. Germline V gives CDR1 SEHNR, CDR2 FQNEAQ (reference sequence). The DNA for the CDR3 is TGTGCCAGCAGCTTAGCAGCGAACACCGGGGAGCTGTTTTTT. Protein: CASSLAANTGELFF. Combining the CDR3 with reference TRBV7-9 and TRBJ2-2 gives the whole variable domain DTGVSQNPRHKITKRGQNVTFRCDPISEHNRLYWYRQTLGQGPEFLTYFQNEAQLEKSRLLSDRFSAERPKGSFSTLEIQRTEQGDSAMYLCASSLAANTGELFFGEGSRLTVL.

The CDR3 loop is CASSFGRLRDTQYF. The CDR3 DNA follows: TGTGCCAGCAGTTTCGGGCGGCTGAGGGATACGCAGTATTTT. This chain joins TRBV27 and TRBJ2-3, with D uncertain. Germline values: CDR1 MNHEY, CDR2 SMNVEV (reference sequence). This CDR3 is built from 14 residues. V lost 3 bases to trimming and J lost 6 bases, with 13 bases between them.

The CDR3 region has the DNA TGTGCCACCAGCAGAGATCTCCAGGATTATGGCTACACCTTC. Its protein is CATSRDLQDYGYTF. This chain joins TRBV15 and TRBJ1-2; unclear D gene. Germline CDR1 reads LNHNV; CDR2 reads YYDKDF (reference sequence). The CDR3 extends over 14 amino acids. With 0 bases removed from V and 5 bases from J, the gap between germline ends came to 10 bases. Complete variable domain (other parts from reference TRBV15 and TRBJ1-2): DAMVIQNPRYQVTQFGKPVTLSCSQTLNHNVMYWYQQKSSQAPKLLFHYYDKDFNNEADTPDNFQSRRPNTSFCFLDIRSPGLGDTAMYLCATSRDLQDYGYTFGSGTRLTVV.

The chain combines TRBV19 with TRBJ2-2; no reliable D call. V was clipped by 1 base and J by 2 bases, with 2 bases between them. The germline V gene has CDR1 LNHDA and CDR2 SQIVND (reference sequence). The CDR3 has 13 residues. The CDR3 here is CASSIGNTGELFF. CDR3 nucleotides: TGTGCCAGTAGTATAGGCAACACCGGGGAGCTGTTTTTT.

The chain recombines TRBV5-1 with TRBJ1-1; D unresolved. This CDR3 is built from 12 residues. The germline V gene has CDR1 SGHRS and CDR2 YFSETQ. V shed 3 bases and J shed 4 bases, with 7 bases lying between them. The CDR3 reads CASSSGSTEAFF. The CDR3 region has the DNA TGCGCCAGCAGCTCGGGGAGCACTGAAGCTTTCTTT.

This clone has just one count. The chain couples TRBV28 to TRBJ1-6; D gene uncertain. This CDR3 has 13 amino acids. The germline CDR1 and CDR2 sequences are MDHEN and SYDVKM. V dropped 10 bases and J dropped 5 bases, with 12 bases sitting between them. CDR3 DNA sequence: TGTGCCACCGTCGGGCCGAATAATTCACCCCTCCACTTT. It codes for CATVGPNNSPLHF.

J is TRBJ2-6 and V is TRBV18; D remains ambiguous. CDR3 size: 18 residues. Germline V lookup: CDR1 KGHSH, CDR2 LQKENI. Trimming left V 2 bases short and J 0 bases short, with 14 bases between. CDR3 region: CASSPGPGLASGANVLTF. The CDR3 coding sequence is TGTGCCAGCTCACCAGGTCCGGGTCTCGCCTCTGGGGCCAACGTCCTGACTTTC. Drawing the rest from reference TRBV18 and TRBJ2-6, the complete variable domain is NAGVMQNPRHLVRRRGQEARLRCSPMKGHSHVYWYRQLPEEGLKFMVYLQKENIIDESGMPKERFSAEFPKEGPSILRIQQVVRGDSAAYFCASSPGPGLASGANVLTFGAGSRLTVL.

The chain couples TRBV4-3 to TRBJ1-4; maybe TRBD1 (6 bases). The germline gives CDR1 LGHNA, CDR2 YSLEER. The CDR3 length is 13 residues. With 4 bases removed from V and 12 bases from J, the gap between germline ends came to 15 bases. The CDR3 is CASSLTPPGELFF. CDR3 nucleotide sequence: TGCGCCAGCAGCCTCACTCCTCCAGGGGAACTGTTTTTT.

The chain links TRBV7-9 to TRBJ1-1; D gene uncertain. Germline V gene lookup returns CDR1 SEHNR and CDR2 FQNEAQ (reference sequence). The CDR3 consists of 12 residues. Between the trimmed V and J ends, which lost 6 bases and 0 bases, there was a span of 5 bases. This CDR3 is CASRGMNTEAFF. In DNA form, the CDR3 reads TGTGCCAGCAGAGGAATGAACACTGAAGCTTTCTTT.

This sequence joins TRBV7-2 and TRBJ2-7; 7 nucleotides match TRBD2. V lost 5 bases and J lost 2; bases outside the gene matches: 6. The CDR3 contains 14 residues. CDR1 and CDR2 from the germline V gene are SGHTA and FQGNSA. The CDR3 DNA sequence: TGTGCCAGCAGCCTCGGGACTACCGCCTACGAGCAGTACGTC. This encodes CASSLGTTAYEQYV.